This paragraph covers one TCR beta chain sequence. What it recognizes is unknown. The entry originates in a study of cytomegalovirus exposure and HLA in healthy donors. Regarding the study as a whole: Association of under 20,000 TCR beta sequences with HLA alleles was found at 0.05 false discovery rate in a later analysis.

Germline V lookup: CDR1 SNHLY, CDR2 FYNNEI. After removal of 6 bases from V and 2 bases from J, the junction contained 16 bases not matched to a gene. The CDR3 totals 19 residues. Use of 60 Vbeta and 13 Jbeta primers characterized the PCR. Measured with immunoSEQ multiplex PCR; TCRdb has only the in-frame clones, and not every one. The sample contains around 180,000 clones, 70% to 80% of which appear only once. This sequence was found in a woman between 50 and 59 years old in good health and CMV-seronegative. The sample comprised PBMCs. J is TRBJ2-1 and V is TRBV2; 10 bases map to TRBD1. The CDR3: CASRQGKRTGGQPYNEQFF. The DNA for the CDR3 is TGTGCCAGCAGGCAGGGCAAAAGGACAGGGGGACAACCCTACAATGAGCAGTTCTTC.